Shown below are 21 T cell receptor beta chains from a single sample sequenced in a study of blood T cell repertoires in COVID-19. Data came from immunoSEQ multiplex PCR; TCRdb stores just in-frame clones and leaves some out. The data hold about 290,000 clones, with about 82% observed a single time. The sample comprised peripheral blood. These receptors were taken from a woman aged 50 to 65 with active or convalescent COVID-19.

In nucleotides, the CDR3 is TGTGCCAGCACCCGGGACAGCGCAAAGGAGACCCAGTACTTC. Its translation: CASTRDSAKETQYF. The chain employs TRBV5-4 and TRBJ2-5; 7 bases line up with TRBD1. The junction had 10 bases not matched to a gene; V was cut back by 6 bases and J by 5 bases. Germline-derived CDR1 and CDR2 are SGHNT and YYREEE (reference sequence). This CDR3 is 14 amino acids long.

The V call is TRBV7-6, the J call TRBJ2-3, with D uncertain. This CDR3 spans 15 amino acids. Trimming took 1 base from V and 4 from J, leaving 12 bases between them. Germline values: CDR1 SGHVS, CDR2 FNYEAQ. The CDR3 sequence: CASSLGPSGPDTQYF. In nucleotides, the CDR3 is TGTGCCAGCAGCTTAGGCCCTAGTGGCCCAGATACGCAGTATTTT.

This chain uses TRBV5-1 with TRBJ1-6, with D perhaps TRBD1 (5 bases). The CDR3 length is 12 residues. The germline gives CDR1 SGHRS, CDR2 YFSETQ. Trimming removed 5 bases at V and 6 bases at J, with 6 bases between. The CDR3 nucleotides are TGCGCCAGCAGGGGGGGTAATTCACCCCTCCACTTT. Translating it yields CASRGGNSPLHF.

The rearrangement uses TRBV14 and TRBJ1-2, with 10 bases fitting TRBD1. Trimming took 4 bases from V and 2 from J; bases not matched to a gene: 4. The germline V gene has CDR1 SGHDN and CDR2 FVKESK. The CDR3 contains 15 residues. CDR3: CASSPGQGLNYGYTF. The DNA for the CDR3 is TGTGCCAGCAGCCCGGGACAGGGGTTGAACTATGGCTACACCTTC.

The J gene is TRBJ2-2, the V gene TRBV24-1, with D perhaps TRBD1 (6 bases). The V gene lost 4 bases and the J gene lost 4 bases, with 18 bases spanning the gap. The CDR3 has 17 amino acids. CDR1 is KGHDR and CDR2 is SFDVKD in the germline V gene. CDR3 sequence: CATSESPYRVSTGELFF. Here the CDR3 DNA reads TGTGCCACCAGTGAATCCCCATACAGGGTATCCACCGGGGAGCTGTTTTTT.

The chain joins TRBV6-5 to TRBJ2-2, with 9 bases that match TRBD1. Looked up from germline, CDR1 is MNHEY and CDR2 is SVGAGI. V shed 4 bases, J shed 4 bases, and the junction held 7 bases outside the gene matches. The CDR3 runs 16 residues. The CDR3 protein is CASSSLQGAGTGELFF. In nucleotides, the CDR3 is TGTGCCAGCAGTTCTCTACAGGGGGCCGGCACCGGGGAGCTGTTTTTT.

The chain links TRBV24-1 to TRBJ2-1; D remains ambiguous. Germline CDR1 and CDR2: KGHDR and SFDVKD. The V end lost 7 bases, the J end lost 2 bases, and 5 bases lay between the germline ends. The CDR3 is 12 residues long. The CDR3 nucleotides read TGTGCCACCAGCAGTACCTACAATGAGCAGTTCTTC. Amino acids: CATSSTYNEQFF.

The chain is built from TRBV30 and TRBJ1-3; D gene uncertain. V was clipped by 3 bases and J by 1 base, with 16 bases between them. The CDR3 contains 16 residues. Germline-derived CDR1 and CDR2 are GTSNPN and SVGIG (reference sequence). The CDR3 spells CAWRSGGGLSGNTIYF. For the CDR3, the DNA is TGTGCCTGGAGGTCCGGTGGAGGGCTATCTGGAAACACCATATATTTT. The full variable domain, with the rest looked up from reference TRBV30 and TRBJ1-3, is SQTIHQWPATLVQPVGSPLSLECTVEGTSNPNLYWYRQAAGRGLQLLFYSVGIGQISSEVPQNLSASRPQDRQFILSSKKLLLSDSGFYLCAWRSGGGLSGNTIYFGEGSWLTVV.

Only one count was recorded for this clone. The CDR3 loop is CASSLVVGGSVSTEAFF. In nucleotides, the CDR3 is TGTGCCAGCAGCTTGGTTGTGGGAGGGTCGGTGAGCACTGAAGCTTTCTTT. This rearrangement joins TRBV5-6 to TRBJ1-1; no definite D call. Germline lookup yields CDR1 SGHDT and CDR2 YYEEEE. This CDR3 has 17 amino acids. Trimming stripped 0 bases from V and 4 bases from J, with 19 bases between.

This chain uses TRBV5-1 with TRBJ2-3; 8 bases match TRBD2. The CDR3 contains 16 residues. V shed 4 bases and J 2 bases; nucleotides not matched to a gene: 9. Germline loops: CDR1 SGHRS, CDR2 YFSETQ. This chain's CDR3 is CASSPSASGHTDTQYF. The CDR3, as DNA: TGCGCCAGCAGCCCGAGTGCTAGCGGGCACACAGATACGCAGTATTTT. The variable domain in full, with the rest retrieved from reference TRBV5-1 and TRBJ2-3, is KAGVTQTPRYLIKTRGQQVTLSCSPISGHRSVSWYQQTPGQGLQFLFEYFSETQRNKGNFPGRFSGRQFSNSRSEMNVSTLELGDSALYLCASSPSASGHTDTQYFGPGTRLTVL.

The V and J genes are TRBV10-3 and TRBJ1-1; 8 positions agree with TRBD1. The J segment lost 3 bases and the V segment lost 7 bases, leaving 7 bases of the junction unmatched. This CDR3 has 14 residues. Germline values: CDR1 ENHRY, CDR2 SYGVKD. The CDR3 is CAINHRGGDTEAFF. CDR3 DNA sequence: TGTGCCATCAATCACAGGGGGGGGGACACTGAAGCTTTCTTT.

The chain has TRBV7-2 and TRBJ2-3; D unclear. Germline values: CDR1 SGHTA, CDR2 FQGNSA. The CDR3 contains 15 residues. Trimming removed 5 bases from V and 0 bases from J, with 12 bases in between. In DNA, the CDR3 is TGTGCCAGCAGCCCCCTCGGCGGAAGCACAGATACGCAGTATTTT. Amino acid sequence: CASSPLGGSTDTQYF.

The rearrangement joins TRBV5-6 to TRBJ1-2; 9 nucleotides agree with TRBD1. The length of the CDR3 is 17 residues. CDR1 SGHDT and CDR2 YYEEEE come from the germline V gene. The V gene end was trimmed by 0 bases and the J gene end by 4 bases; junction bases not matched to a gene: 10. The CDR3 DNA follows: TGTGCCAGCAGCTTGGAGGGACAGGGTCCTTTTTTCTATGGCTACACCTTC. Protein product: CASSLEGQGPFFYGYTF.

This clone was picked up a small number of times. This chain links TRBV7-2 with TRBJ1-2, with D possibly matching TRBD1 (5 bases). Germline assignment: CDR1 SGHTA and CDR2 FQGNSA. The CDR3 consists of 14 residues. The V and J ends lost 5 bases and 5 bases respectively, with 15 bases between them. CDR3 sequence: CASSPSGASYGYTF. For the CDR3, the DNA is TGTGCCAGCAGCCCCAGCGGGGCCTCTTATGGCTACACCTTC. Variable domain in full (rest from reference TRBV7-2 and TRBJ1-2): GAGVSQSPSNKVTEKGKDVELRCDPISGHTALYWYRQSLGQGLEFLIYFQGNSAPDKSGLPSDRFSAERTGGSVSTLTIQRTQQEDSAVYLCASSPSGASYGYTFGSGTRLTVV.

The gene calls are TRBV15 and TRBJ2-7; 15 nucleotides line up with TRBD2. The CDR3 runs to 18 residues. Per the germline V gene, CDR1 is LNHNV and CDR2 is YYDKDF (reference sequence). The J segment lost 6 bases and the V segment lost 1 base, leaving 10 bases of the junction unmatched. The CDR3, as DNA: TGTGCCACCAGCAGAGGCCTCGGACTAGCGGGAGGGCCCATCGAGCAGTACTTC. Translating it yields CATSRGLGLAGGPIEQYF.

CDR3 bases: TGTGCCAGCAGCTTGGACTCGGCGGTAGACTCCTACGAGCAGTACTTC. This gives the protein CASSLDSAVDSYEQYF. This chain connects TRBV5-4 to TRBJ2-7; no clear D gene. Germline V CDR1 and CDR2: SGHNT, YYREEE (reference sequence). The CDR3 spans 16 residues. Trimming shortened V by 0 bases and J by 0 bases, and 13 bases separated the two germline ends.

The genes are TRBV15 and TRBJ2-6; TRBD2 matches at 7 bases. The CDR3 is 19 residues long. Per germline, CDR1 LNHNV and CDR2 YYDKDF (reference sequence). V shed 1 base and J 0 bases; nucleotides not matched to a gene: 9. CDR3 bases: TGTGCCACCAGCAGAGTTTGGGCGGGAGCCAGCTCTGGGGCCAACGTCCTGACTTTC. Encoded protein: CATSRVWAGASSGANVLTF.

This clone was seen once. V usage is TRBV15 and J usage is TRBJ2-7; a weak D match, TRBD2 (5 bases). There are 13 residues in the CDR3. Germline values: CDR1 LNHNV, CDR2 YYDKDF (reference sequence). V was shortened by 2 bases and J by 5 bases, with 10 bases between the two germline ends. The CDR3 region is CATSRWGAHEQYF. CDR3 bases: TGTGCCACCAGCAGATGGGGAGCCCACGAGCAGTACTTC.

The J gene is TRBJ2-1, the V gene TRBV5-4; perhaps TRBD2 as D (6 bases). The V and J ends lost 4 bases and 8 bases respectively, with 22 bases between them. CDR3 length: 16 residues. The germline CDR1 and CDR2 sequences are SGHNT and YYREEE (reference sequence). The CDR3 loop is CASSRGGTGENYEQFF. In nucleotides, the CDR3 is TGTGCCAGCAGCCGCGGAGGGACGGGCGAGAATTATGAGCAGTTCTTC.

This clone has only a few counts. The gene calls are TRBV30 and TRBJ1-1; D unresolved. The V gene's germline CDR1 is GTSNPN and CDR2 SVGIG (reference sequence). This CDR3 has 13 amino acids. Trimming removed 1 base at V and 1 base at J, with 7 bases between. CDR3 nucleotide sequence: TGTGCCTGGAGTGCCGACACGAACACTGAAGCTTTCTTT. Its translation: CAWSADTNTEAFF.

This sequence joins TRBV7-2 and TRBJ2-1; D gene unclear. Germline values: CDR1 SGHTA, CDR2 FQGNSA. Trimming removed 5 bases from V and 1 base from J, with 12 bases in between. This CDR3 is 15 amino acids long. The CDR3 DNA reads TGTGCCAGCAGCCTCGGTGTCTTGTCCTACAATGAGCAGTTCTTC. This codes for CASSLGVLSYNEQFF.